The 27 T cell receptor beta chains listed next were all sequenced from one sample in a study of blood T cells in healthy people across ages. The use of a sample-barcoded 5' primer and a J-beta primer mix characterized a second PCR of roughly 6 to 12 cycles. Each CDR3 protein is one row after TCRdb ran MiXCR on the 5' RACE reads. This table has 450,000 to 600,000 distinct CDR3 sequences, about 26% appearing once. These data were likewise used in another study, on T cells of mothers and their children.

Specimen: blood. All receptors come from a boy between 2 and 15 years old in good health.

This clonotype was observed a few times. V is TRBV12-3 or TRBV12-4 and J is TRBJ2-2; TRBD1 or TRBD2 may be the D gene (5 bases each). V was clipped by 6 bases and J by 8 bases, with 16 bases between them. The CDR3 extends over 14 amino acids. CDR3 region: CASRTGRGRGELFF. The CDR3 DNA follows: TGTGCCAGCAGAACGGGACGCGGGCGGGGGGAGCTGTTTTTT.

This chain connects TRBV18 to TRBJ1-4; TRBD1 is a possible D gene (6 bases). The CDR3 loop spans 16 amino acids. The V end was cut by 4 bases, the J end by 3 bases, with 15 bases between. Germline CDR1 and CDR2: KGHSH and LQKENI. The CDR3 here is CASSHKARTANEKLFF. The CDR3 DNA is TGTGCCAGCTCACATAAAGCACGGACAGCTAATGAAAAACTGTTTTTT.

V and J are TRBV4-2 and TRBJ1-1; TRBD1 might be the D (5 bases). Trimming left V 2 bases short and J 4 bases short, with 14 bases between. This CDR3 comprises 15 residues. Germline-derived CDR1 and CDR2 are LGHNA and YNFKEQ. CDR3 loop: CASSQPGLRTTEAFF. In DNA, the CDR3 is TGTGCCAGCAGCCAACCGGGACTCAGGACCACTGAAGCTTTCTTT.

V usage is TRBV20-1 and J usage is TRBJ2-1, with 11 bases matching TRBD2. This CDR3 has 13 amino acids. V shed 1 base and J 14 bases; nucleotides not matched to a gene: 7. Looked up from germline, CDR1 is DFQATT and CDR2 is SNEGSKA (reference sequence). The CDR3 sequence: CSARGTSGSWKFF. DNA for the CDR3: TGCAGTGCTAGAGGAACTAGCGGGAGTTGGAAGTTCTTC.

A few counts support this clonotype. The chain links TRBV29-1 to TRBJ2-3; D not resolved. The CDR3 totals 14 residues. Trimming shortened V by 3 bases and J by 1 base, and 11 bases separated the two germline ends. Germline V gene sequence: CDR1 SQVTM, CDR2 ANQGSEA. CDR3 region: CSVEGSAGTDTQYF. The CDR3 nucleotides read TGCAGCGTTGAGGGCTCGGCGGGCACAGATACGCAGTATTTT.

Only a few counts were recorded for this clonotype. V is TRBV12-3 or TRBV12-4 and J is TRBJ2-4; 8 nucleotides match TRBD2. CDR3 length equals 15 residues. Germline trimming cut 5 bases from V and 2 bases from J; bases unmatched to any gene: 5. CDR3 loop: CASSRGGGTKNIQYF. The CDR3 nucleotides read TGTGCCAGCAGTCGGGGGGGGGGAACCAAAAACATTCAGTACTTC.

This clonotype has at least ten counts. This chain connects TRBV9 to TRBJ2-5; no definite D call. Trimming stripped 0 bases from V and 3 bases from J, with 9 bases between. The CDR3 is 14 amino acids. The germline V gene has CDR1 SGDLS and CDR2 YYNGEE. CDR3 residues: CASSVGTIKETQYF. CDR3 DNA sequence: TGTGCCAGCAGCGTAGGAACTATCAAAGAGACCCAGTACTTC.

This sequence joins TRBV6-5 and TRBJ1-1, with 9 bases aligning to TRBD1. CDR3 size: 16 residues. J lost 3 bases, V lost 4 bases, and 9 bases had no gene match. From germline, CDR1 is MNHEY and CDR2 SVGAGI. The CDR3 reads CASSFSADRGDTEAFF. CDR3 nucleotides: TGTGCCAGCAGTTTCTCCGCTGACAGGGGGGACACTGAAGCTTTCTTT.

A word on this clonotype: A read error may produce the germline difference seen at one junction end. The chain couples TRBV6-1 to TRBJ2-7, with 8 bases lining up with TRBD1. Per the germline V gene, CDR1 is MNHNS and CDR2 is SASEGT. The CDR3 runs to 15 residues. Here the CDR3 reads CASSEPDREAHEQYF. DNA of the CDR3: TGCGCCAGCAGTGAACCGGACAGGGAGGCCCACGAGCAGTACTTC.

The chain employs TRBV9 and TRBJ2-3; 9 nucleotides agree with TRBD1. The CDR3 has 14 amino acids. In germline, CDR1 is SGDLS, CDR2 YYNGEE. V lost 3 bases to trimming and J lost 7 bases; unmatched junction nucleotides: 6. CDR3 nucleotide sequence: TGTGCCAGCAGCGCCGGGACAGGGAAGAATACGCAGTATTTT. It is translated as CASSAGTGKNTQYF.

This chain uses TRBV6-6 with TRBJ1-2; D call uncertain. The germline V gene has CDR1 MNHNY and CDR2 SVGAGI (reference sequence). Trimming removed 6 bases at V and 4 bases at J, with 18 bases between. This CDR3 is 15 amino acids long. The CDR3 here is CASSYLPGRSYGYTF. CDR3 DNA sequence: TGTGCCAGCAGCTACCTACCCGGACGGAGCTATGGCTACACCTTC.

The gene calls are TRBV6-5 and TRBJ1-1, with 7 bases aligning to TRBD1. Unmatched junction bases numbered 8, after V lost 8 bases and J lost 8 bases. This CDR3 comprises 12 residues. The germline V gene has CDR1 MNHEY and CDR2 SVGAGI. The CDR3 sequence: CASGSLGQEAFF. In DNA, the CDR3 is TGTGCCAGCGGTTCCCTGGGACAGGAAGCTTTCTTT.

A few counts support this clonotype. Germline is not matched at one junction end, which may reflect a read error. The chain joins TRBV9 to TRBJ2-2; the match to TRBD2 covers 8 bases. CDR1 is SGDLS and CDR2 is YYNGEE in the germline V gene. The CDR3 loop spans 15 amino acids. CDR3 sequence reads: CASSATSENTGELFF. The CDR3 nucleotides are TGTGCCAGCAGCGCGACTAGCGAAAACACCGGAGAGCTGTTTTTT.

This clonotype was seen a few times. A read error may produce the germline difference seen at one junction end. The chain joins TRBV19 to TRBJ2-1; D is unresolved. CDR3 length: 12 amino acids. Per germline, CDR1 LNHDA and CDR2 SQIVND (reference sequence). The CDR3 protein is CASSIGVNEQLF. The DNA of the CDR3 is TGTGCCAGTAGTATAGGCGTGAATGAGCAGCTCTTC.

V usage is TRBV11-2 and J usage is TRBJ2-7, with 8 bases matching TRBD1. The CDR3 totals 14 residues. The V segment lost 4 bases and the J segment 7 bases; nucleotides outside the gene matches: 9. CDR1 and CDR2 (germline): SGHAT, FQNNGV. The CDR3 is CASSSLDRAREQYF. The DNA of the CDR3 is TGTGCCAGCAGCTCACTGGACAGGGCAAGGGAGCAGTACTTC.

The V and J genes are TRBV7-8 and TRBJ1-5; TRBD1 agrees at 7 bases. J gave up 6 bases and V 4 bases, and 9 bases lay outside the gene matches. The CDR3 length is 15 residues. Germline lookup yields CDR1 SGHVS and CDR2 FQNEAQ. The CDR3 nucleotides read TGTGCCAGCAGCTCAGGACAGGCGGGGGGTCAGCCCCAGCATTTT. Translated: CASSSGQAGGQPQHF.

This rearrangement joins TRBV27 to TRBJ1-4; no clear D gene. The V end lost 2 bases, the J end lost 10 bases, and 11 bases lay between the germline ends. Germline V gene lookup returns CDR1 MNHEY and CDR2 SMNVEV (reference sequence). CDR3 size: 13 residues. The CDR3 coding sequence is TGTGCCAGCAGTTTAATCCCCGATGGAAAACTGTTTTTT. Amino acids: CASSLIPDGKLFF. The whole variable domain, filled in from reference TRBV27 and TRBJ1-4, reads EAQVTQNPRYLITVTGKKLTVTCSQNMNHEYMSWYRQDPGLGLRQIYYSMNVEVTDKGDVPEGYKVSRKEKRNFPLILESPSPNQTSLYFCASSLIPDGKLFFGSGTQLSVL.

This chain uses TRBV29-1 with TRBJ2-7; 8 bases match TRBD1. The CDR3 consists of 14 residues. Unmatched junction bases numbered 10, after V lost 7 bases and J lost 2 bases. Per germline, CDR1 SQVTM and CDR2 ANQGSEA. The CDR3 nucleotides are TGCAGCGCTGGGACAGGCGTAACGCCCTACGAGCAGTACTTC. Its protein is CSAGTGVTPYEQYF.

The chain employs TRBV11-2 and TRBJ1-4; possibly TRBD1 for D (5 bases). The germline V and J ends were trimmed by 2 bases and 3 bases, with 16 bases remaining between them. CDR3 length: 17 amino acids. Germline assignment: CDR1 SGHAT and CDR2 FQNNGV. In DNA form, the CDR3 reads TGTGCCAGCAGCTTACTTCCCCTGGGGGTGGCTAATGAAAAACTGTTTTTT. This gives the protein CASSLLPLGVANEKLFF.

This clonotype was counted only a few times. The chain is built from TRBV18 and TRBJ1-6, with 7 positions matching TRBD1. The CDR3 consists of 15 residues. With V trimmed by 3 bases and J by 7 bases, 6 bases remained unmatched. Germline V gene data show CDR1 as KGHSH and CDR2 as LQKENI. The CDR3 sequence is CASSPAGTVNSPLHF. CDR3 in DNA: TGTGCCAGCTCACCGGCCGGGACAGTGAATTCACCCCTCCACTTT. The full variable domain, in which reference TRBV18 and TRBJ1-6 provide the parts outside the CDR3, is NAGVMQNPRHLVRRRGQEARLRCSPMKGHSHVYWYRQLPEEGLKFMVYLQKENIIDESGMPKERFSAEFPKEGPSILRIQQVVRGDSAAYFCASSPAGTVNSPLHFGNGTRLTVT.

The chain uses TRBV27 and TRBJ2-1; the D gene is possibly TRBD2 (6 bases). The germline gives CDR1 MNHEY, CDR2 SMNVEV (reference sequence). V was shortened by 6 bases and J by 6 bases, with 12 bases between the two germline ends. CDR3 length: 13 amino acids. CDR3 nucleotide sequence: TGTGCCAGCAGCGGCGGGGCCCCCAATGAGCAGTTCTTC. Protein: CASSGGAPNEQFF.

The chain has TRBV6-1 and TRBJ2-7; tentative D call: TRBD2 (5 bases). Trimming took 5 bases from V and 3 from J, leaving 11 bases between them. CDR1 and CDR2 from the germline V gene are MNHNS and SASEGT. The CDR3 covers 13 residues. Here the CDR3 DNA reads TGTGCCAGCAGTAGACGGGAAAACTACGAGCAGTACTTC. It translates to CASSRRENYEQYF.

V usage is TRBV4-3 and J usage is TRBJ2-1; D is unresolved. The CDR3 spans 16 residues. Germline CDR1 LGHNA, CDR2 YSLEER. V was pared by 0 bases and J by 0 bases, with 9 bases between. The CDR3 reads CASSQEWRSSYNEQFF. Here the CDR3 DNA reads TGCGCCAGCAGCCAAGAGTGGCGGAGCTCCTACAATGAGCAGTTCTTC.

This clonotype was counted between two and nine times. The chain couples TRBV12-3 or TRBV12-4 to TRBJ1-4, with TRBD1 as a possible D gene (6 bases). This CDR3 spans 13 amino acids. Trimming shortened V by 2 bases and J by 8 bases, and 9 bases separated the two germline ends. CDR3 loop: CASSLTGREKLFF. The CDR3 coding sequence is TGTGCCAGCAGTTTAACAGGGCGGGAAAAACTGTTTTTT.

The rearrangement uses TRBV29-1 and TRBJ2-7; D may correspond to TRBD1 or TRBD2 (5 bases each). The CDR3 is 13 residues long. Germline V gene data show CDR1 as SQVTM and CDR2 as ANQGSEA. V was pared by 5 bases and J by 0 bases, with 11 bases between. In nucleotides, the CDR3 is TGCAGCGTTTATTCCGGGGCCTCCTACGAGCAGTACTTC. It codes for CSVYSGASYEQYF.

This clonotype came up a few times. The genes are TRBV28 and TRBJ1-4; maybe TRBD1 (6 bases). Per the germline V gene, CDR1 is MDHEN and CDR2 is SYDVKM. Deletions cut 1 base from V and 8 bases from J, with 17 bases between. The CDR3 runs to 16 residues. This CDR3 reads CASSLYHQGLREKLFF. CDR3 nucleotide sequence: TGTGCCAGCAGTTTATATCATCAGGGGCTCAGAGAAAAACTGTTTTTT.

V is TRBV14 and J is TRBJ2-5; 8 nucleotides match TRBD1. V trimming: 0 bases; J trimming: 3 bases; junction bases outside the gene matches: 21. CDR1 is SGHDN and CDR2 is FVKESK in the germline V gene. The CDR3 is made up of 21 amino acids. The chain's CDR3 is CASSQDRTKQGGVLREETQYF. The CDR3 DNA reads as TGTGCCAGCAGCCAAGATAGGACGAAACAGGGGGGCGTTTTAAGAGAAGAGACCCAGTACTTC.